The 28 T cell receptor beta chains presented below share a single source sample, sequenced in a study of HIV-infected patients and healthy controls. Alpha and beta constant-region primers primed reverse transcription of about 500 ng RNA. Separate chain-specific third strand synthesis with multiplexing indices produced the alpha and beta libraries. From the 5' RACE reads, TCRdb called clonotypes with MiXCR, one entry per CDR3 protein. The table lists 15,000 to 20,000 distinct CDR3 sequences, roughly 8.9% of them singletons. No cell fractionation was done, so the repertoire covers all unsorted peripheral blood T cells. Sequences were obtained from blood. These receptors were obtained from an adult in good health.

Many counts were recorded for this clonotype. This rearrangement joins TRBV6-2 or TRBV6-3 to TRBJ2-6; maybe TRBD2 (5 bases). The CDR3 spans 15 residues. The ends were cut back, 5 bases at V and 0 bases at J, with 8 bases in the middle. Germline lookup yields CDR1 MNHEY and CDR2 SVGEGT. CDR3 amino acids: CASSDGNSGANVLTF. For the CDR3, the DNA is TGTGCCAGCAGTGACGGGAACTCTGGGGCCAACGTCCTGACTTTC.

The chain is built from TRBV5-1 and TRBJ2-3; 7 bases are shared with TRBD2. V shed 3 bases, J shed 3 bases, and the junction held 7 bases outside the gene matches. Germline V gene lookup returns CDR1 SGHRS and CDR2 YFSETQ. This CDR3 is 15 amino acids long. The chain's CDR3 is CASSSQAGTTDTQYF. DNA for the CDR3: TGCGCCAGCAGCTCGCAAGCGGGGACGACAGATACGCAGTATTTT.

Ten or more counts support this clonotype. The chain has TRBV6-1 and TRBJ2-2, with D uncertain. The V gene lost 2 bases and the J gene lost 0 bases, with 4 bases spanning the gap. Per the germline V gene, CDR1 is MNHNS and CDR2 is SASEGT. The CDR3 totals 14 residues. CDR3 sequence (DNA): TGTGCCAGCAGTGAAAGTCCGAACACCGGGGAGCTGTTTTTT. Its translation is CASSESPNTGELFF.

J is TRBJ2-5 and V is TRBV28, with 7 bases identical to TRBD1. Trimming removed 8 bases from V and 3 bases from J; junction bases left unmatched: 6. The CDR3 runs to 13 residues. Germline V gene sequence: CDR1 MDHEN, CDR2 SYDVKM. DNA for the CDR3: TGTGCCAGCGAGACAGGGTTAAAAGAGACCCAGTACTTC. It encodes CASETGLKETQYF. Full variable domain (outside the CDR3, taken from reference TRBV28 and TRBJ2-5): DVKVTQSSRYLVKRTGEKVFLECVQDMDHENMFWYRQDPGLGLRLIYFSYDVKMKEKGDIPEGYSVSREKKERFSLILESASTNQTSMYLCASETGLKETQYFGPGTRLLVL.

The sample holds many counts of this clonotype. The chain employs TRBV4-1 and TRBJ2-1; D call uncertain. The CDR3 length is 15 residues. Germline lookup yields CDR1 MGHRA and CDR2 YSYEKL. V was shortened by 0 bases and J by 3 bases, with 9 bases between the two germline ends. CDR3 sequence (DNA): TGCGCCAGCAGCCAAGATCTGCCAGTCTACAATGAGCAGTTCTTC. Translating gives CASSQDLPVYNEQFF.

This clonotype was found many times. The chain couples TRBV9 to TRBJ1-1, with D hard to call. CDR3 size: 13 residues. Germline-derived CDR1 and CDR2 are SGDLS and YYNGEE. Trimming took off 3 bases at V and 8 bases at J, with 14 bases between the two ends. For the CDR3, the DNA is TGTGCCAGCAGCGCTGTGGACGGATCAGAAGCTTTCTTT. This translates into CASSAVDGSEAFF.

This clonotype is medium-sized (0.01 to 0.1%) within its sample. This rearrangement joins TRBV13 to TRBJ2-3; tentatively, D is TRBD2 (6 bases). The CDR3 has 15 residues. In germline, CDR1 is PRHDT, CDR2 FYEKMQ (reference sequence). Trimming removed 2 bases from V and 1 base from J, with 10 bases in between. The CDR3 here is CASSLIGGGTDTQYF. CDR3 DNA: TGTGCCAGCAGCTTAATCGGGGGTGGCACAGATACGCAGTATTTT.

This clonotype was seen a handful of times. The chain has TRBV11-1 and TRBJ2-1; TRBD2 is a possible D gene (5 bases). CDR1 and CDR2 (germline): SGHAT, FQDESV (reference sequence). Trimming took off 7 bases at V and 1 base at J, with 14 bases between the two ends. The CDR3 sequence is 15 residues long. CDR3 bases: TGTGCCAGCACGCCGTGGACTGGGTCCTACAATGAGCAGTTCTTC. This encodes CASTPWTGSYNEQFF.

In this sample, this clonotype turned up many times. This chain uses TRBV7-8 with TRBJ1-2, with D uncertain. The CDR3 covers 13 residues. Germline V CDR1 and CDR2: SGHVS, FQNEAQ. The V gene lost 3 bases and the J gene lost 4 bases, with 9 bases spanning the gap. The CDR3 coding sequence is TGTGCCAGCAGCTTTCAGGTTGGCTATGGCTACACCTTC. This codes for CASSFQVGYGYTF.

This chain links TRBV4-1 with TRBJ2-3; 7 bases are shared with TRBD2. The J segment lost 0 bases and the V segment lost 4 bases, leaving 10 bases of the junction unmatched. The germline V gene encodes CDR1 MGHRA and CDR2 YSYEKL. The CDR3 totals 17 residues. CDR3 loop: CASSRRVGAGSTDTQYF. CDR3 bases: TGCGCCAGCAGCCGGAGGGTGGGAGCGGGAAGCACAGATACGCAGTATTTT.

In its sample, this clonotype is medium-sized (0.01 to 0.1%). The V gene is TRBV3-1, the J gene TRBJ2-4; D might be TRBD2 (5 bases). Germline CDR1 reads LGHDT; CDR2 reads YNNKEL (reference sequence). CDR3 size: 14 residues. V was clipped by 4 bases and J by 3 bases, with 10 bases between them. CDR3 sequence reads: CASSPLLDKNIQYF. CDR3 nucleotide sequence: TGTGCCAGCAGCCCTTTACTAGACAAAAACATTCAGTACTTC.

V gene TRBV20-1 combines with J gene TRBJ2-5, with D uncertain. The CDR3 extends over 10 amino acids. V was pared by 6 bases and J by 1 base, with 3 bases between. Germline-derived CDR1 and CDR2 are DFQATT and SNEGSKA (reference sequence). Here the CDR3 DNA reads TGCAGTGCCGGCCAAGAGACCCAGTACTTC. Translation: CSAGQETQYF.

This clonotype was observed at least ten times. The rearrangement uses TRBV12-3 or TRBV12-4 and TRBJ1-1; no clear D. This CDR3 comprises 13 residues. The V gene lost 8 bases and the J gene lost 0 bases, with 10 bases spanning the gap. As DNA, the CDR3 is TGTGCCAGCCAAGATCAAATGAACACTGAAGCTTTCTTT. As protein: CASQDQMNTEAFF.

This clonotype was observed a handful of times. The chain recombines TRBV7-9 with TRBJ2-7; D not certain. CDR1 SEHNR and CDR2 FQNEAQ come from the germline V gene (reference sequence). Trimming pared 5 bases from V and 4 bases from J, leaving 18 bases between. This CDR3 has 15 residues. This CDR3 reads CASSQESGKTYEQYF. As DNA, the CDR3 is TGTGCCAGCAGCCAAGAGTCGGGCAAAACGTACGAGCAGTACTTC. Looking up the rest from reference TRBV7-9 and TRBJ2-7 gives the full variable domain: DTGVSQNPRHKITKRGQNVTFRCDPISEHNRLYWYRQTLGQGPEFLTYFQNEAQLEKSRLLSDRFSAERPKGSFSTLEIQRTEQGDSAMYLCASSQESGKTYEQYFGPGTRLTVT.

This clonotype is medium-sized by share. V and J are TRBV11-2 and TRBJ1-2; D gene unclear. V lost 1 base, J lost 1 base, and 13 bases lay in between. CDR3 size: 16 residues. The germline CDR1 and CDR2 sequences are SGHAT and FQNNGV. As DNA, the CDR3 is TGTGCCAGCAGCTTAGTCGCTGGGGTCGATAACTATGGCTACACCTTC. Residues: CASSLVAGVDNYGYTF.

This clonotype appeared many times. The chain uses TRBV4-2 and TRBJ1-1; weak D call: TRBD1 (5 bases). This CDR3 region has 15 residues. Trimming removed 2 bases at V and 10 bases at J, with 20 bases between. The germline CDR1 and CDR2 sequences are LGHNA and YNFKEQ. The CDR3 DNA reads TGTGCCAGCAGCCAAACGACTATATTGGCCGGGACAGCTTTCTTT. It specifies CASSQTTILAGTAFF.

This clonotype was recorded many times. This chain uses TRBV20-1 with TRBJ2-1; a weak D match, TRBD1 (6 bases). V was pared by 4 bases and J by 4 bases, with 14 bases between. The CDR3 totals 14 residues. Per germline, CDR1 DFQATT and CDR2 SNEGSKA (reference sequence). The CDR3 protein is CSATRRRGYNEQFF. CDR3 nucleotides: TGCAGTGCTACGCGTCGTAGGGGGTACAATGAGCAGTTCTTC.

This clonotype has ten or more counts. This chain connects TRBV28 to TRBJ1-5; possible D gene TRBD1, 6 bases. Deletions cut 4 bases from V and 0 bases from J, with 13 bases between. CDR1 is MDHEN, CDR2 SYDVKM, per germline. The CDR3 runs to 16 residues. CDR3 sequence: CASSSTGTHSNQPQHF. CDR3 nucleotide sequence: TGTGCCAGCAGTTCCACCGGGACACATAGCAATCAGCCCCAGCATTTT.

The genes are TRBV12-3 or TRBV12-4 and TRBJ1-2; a weak D match, TRBD1 (6 bases). The CDR3 covers 13 residues. The V and J ends lost 7 bases and 4 bases respectively, with 13 bases between them. CDR3 coding DNA: TGTGCCAGCAACACACTGGGGGCCTATGGCTACACCTTC. Translated, it gives CASNTLGAYGYTF.

In its sample, this clonotype ranks as medium-sized (0.01 to 0.1%). The chain has TRBV11-3 and TRBJ1-1; D not certain. From germline, CDR1 is SGHNT and CDR2 YENEEA. V lost 0 bases, J lost 8 bases, and 10 bases lay in between. There are 13 residues in the CDR3. The CDR3 is CASSLDSFGEAFF. The CDR3 bases are TGTGCCAGCAGCTTAGATAGTTTCGGCGAAGCTTTCTTT.

In this sample, this clonotype turned up a few times. The chain carries TRBV14 and TRBJ1-2; no firm D call. Trimming shortened V by 0 bases and J by 8 bases, and 16 bases separated the two germline ends. The germline gives CDR1 SGHDN, CDR2 FVKESK. CDR3 length: 15 amino acids. CDR3 nucleotides: TGTGCCAGCAGCCAAGATACATTCCCAAGCAGCGGCTACACCTTC. This codes for CASSQDTFPSSGYTF.

The chain uses TRBV12-3 or TRBV12-4 and TRBJ2-1; 8 bases align to TRBD1. The CDR3 has 14 residues. V trimming: 3 bases; J trimming: 4 bases; junction bases outside the gene matches: 2. CDR3 sequence (DNA): TGTGCCAGCAGTTTTGACAGGGGATACAATGAGCAGTTCTTC. It encodes CASSFDRGYNEQFF.

This clonotype has ten or more counts. This chain links TRBV3-1 with TRBJ1-1, with D unresolved. Deletions cut 1 base from V and 4 bases from J, with 10 bases between. CDR1 is LGHDT and CDR2 is YNNKEL in the germline V gene (reference sequence). The CDR3 is made up of 14 amino acids. This CDR3 reads CASSQGRVRTEAFF. The CDR3 DNA reads as TGTGCCAGCAGCCAAGGCCGGGTTCGCACTGAAGCTTTCTTT.

This clonotype was seen at least ten times. The chain joins TRBV12-3 or TRBV12-4 to TRBJ1-1; D is uncertain. V was clipped by 6 bases and J by 1 base, with 3 bases between them. The CDR3 is 11 residues long. Here the CDR3 DNA reads TGTGCCAGCAGGGAGAACACTGAAGCTTTCTTT. Protein: CASRENTEAFF.

This clonotype occurred many times. This chain connects TRBV6-6 to TRBJ2-1, with D perhaps matching TRBD2 (6 bases). Trimming removed 5 bases at V and 11 bases at J, with 10 bases between. Germline CDR1 MNHNY, CDR2 SVGAGI (reference sequence). The CDR3 is made up of 11 amino acids. In DNA, the CDR3 is TGTGCCAGCAGTATGGAGGGTAAGCAGTTCTTC. It codes for CASSMEGKQFF.

This clonotype was recorded many times. The J gene is TRBJ2-1, the V gene TRBV28; D perhaps matches TRBD2 (6 bases). Deletions cut 6 bases from V and 6 bases from J, with 18 bases between. The CDR3 has 15 residues. Germline CDR1 reads MDHEN; CDR2 reads SYDVKM. CDR3 sequence reads: CASSPPGGQRNEQFF. In DNA, the CDR3 is TGTGCCAGCAGCCCCCCCGGGGGTCAGCGCAATGAGCAGTTCTTC.

This clonotype was recorded many times. This rearrangement joins TRBV6-2 or TRBV6-3 to TRBJ1-1; TRBD1 might be the D (6 bases). The length of the CDR3 is 13 residues. CDR1 and CDR2 (germline): MNHEY, SVGEGT. Between the trimmed V and J ends, which lost 5 bases and 6 bases, there was a span of 13 bases. The CDR3 DNA reads TGTGCCAGCAGTCTGGGACAAGGGGCTGAAGCTTTCTTT. Protein sequence: CASSLGQGAEAFF.

Many counts were recorded for this clonotype. This chain connects TRBV28 to TRBJ1-2; D is ambiguous. The V end was cut by 3 bases, the J end by 7 bases, with 9 bases between. CDR1 is MDHEN, CDR2 SYDVKM, per germline. The CDR3 extends over 12 amino acids. The CDR3 sequence: CASSFALSGYTF. CDR3 bases: TGTGCCAGCAGTTTTGCTCTCTCTGGCTACACCTTC.